A single sample gave rise to the 16 T cell receptor beta chains below, sequenced in a study of T cells after yellow fever vaccination. One entry per CDR3 protein, called by TCRdb with MiXCR from the 5' RACE reads. The table records 350,000 to 450,000 distinct CDR3 sequences, under 20% of them present only once. Material: PBMCs, obtained before the yellow fever booster vaccination. These receptors were obtained from a man aged 18 to 30 who received the YFV17D yellow fever vaccine.

This clonotype has a handful of counts. The rearrangement links TRBV7-2 to TRBJ2-2; D is ambiguous. CDR1 is SGHTA and CDR2 is FQGNSA in the germline V gene. V was cut by 5 bases and J by 6 bases, with 10 bases left in between. The CDR3 is made up of 13 amino acids. CDR3 in amino acids: CASSPQRPGELFF. CDR3 coding DNA: TGTGCCAGCAGCCCGCAGAGACCCGGGGAGCTGTTTTTT.

CDR3 protein: CASSYGTGNFYEQYF. In nucleotides, the CDR3 is TGTGCCAGCAGTTACGGGACAGGGAATTTCTACGAGCAGTACTTC. The chain carries TRBV12-3 or TRBV12-4 and TRBJ2-7; 9 bases fit TRBD1. The junction had 7 bases not matched to a gene; V was cut back by 4 bases and J by 3 bases. This CDR3 has 15 amino acids.

This clonotype has just a few counts. The rearrangement uses TRBV27 and TRBJ2-5; D is perhaps TRBD2 (6 bases). Germline V gene lookup returns CDR1 MNHEY and CDR2 SMNVEV (reference sequence). V was shortened by 4 bases and J by 7 bases, with 16 bases between the two germline ends. The CDR3 has 14 amino acids. The CDR3 region is CASSSLGGVGTQYF. The DNA for the CDR3 is TGTGCCAGCAGTTCCCTTGGAGGGGTCGGGACCCAGTACTTC.

In this sample, this clonotype turned up many times. V and J are TRBV7-2 and TRBJ2-1, with 9 bases that match TRBD1. V shed 5 bases, J shed 3 bases, and the junction held 5 bases outside the gene matches. CDR3 size: 15 residues. Germline V gene lookup returns CDR1 SGHTA and CDR2 FQGNSA. The CDR3 sequence: CASSTGQGNYNEQFF. The CDR3 nucleotides are TGTGCCAGCAGCACGGGACAGGGTAACTACAATGAGCAGTTCTTC.

J is TRBJ1-3 and V is TRBV25-1, with unresolved D. The CDR3 has 11 residues. The V gene lost 6 bases and the J gene lost 3 bases, with 3 bases spanning the gap. Germline assignment: CDR1 MGHDK and CDR2 SYGVNS. As DNA, the CDR3 is TGTGCCAGCAGGATTGGAAACACCATATATTTT. This encodes CASRIGNTIYF.

This clonotype was found a few times. The chain recombines TRBV4-2 with TRBJ2-3; weak D call: TRBD1 (7 bases). The CDR3 sequence is 16 residues long. Germline V gives CDR1 LGHNA, CDR2 YNFKEQ. The V end was cut by 3 bases, the J end by 1 base, with 14 bases between. In DNA, the CDR3 is TGTGCCAGCAGCCAGGCCCCAGGGGGGCGCACAGATACGCAGTATTTT. Amino acids: CASSQAPGGRTDTQYF.

The V call is TRBV29-1, the J call TRBJ2-3; 8 nucleotides line up with TRBD2. The CDR3 covers 14 residues. CDR1 and CDR2 from the germline V gene are SQVTM and ANQGSEA. Trimming at V came to 7 bases and at J to 1 base, leaving 7 bases not matched to a gene. CDR3 nucleotides: TGCAGCGCCGGACGGGGGGGGCGCACAGATACGCAGTATTTT. Amino acids: CSAGRGGRTDTQYF.

This clonotype has only a few counts. The chain links TRBV6-5 to TRBJ2-2; 12 bases are shared with TRBD1. Germline trimming cut 0 bases from V and 7 bases from J; bases unmatched to any gene: 6. Looked up from germline, CDR1 is MNHEY and CDR2 is SVGAGI. This CDR3 spans 17 amino acids. CDR3 coding DNA: TGTGCCAGCAGTTACTCGTGGGACAGGGGGCGCAACGGGGAGCTGTTTTTT. Translating gives CASSYSWDRGRNGELFF.

Only a few counts were recorded for this clonotype. The chain carries TRBV28 and TRBJ1-1; maybe TRBD1 (5 bases). Deletions cut 3 bases from V and 10 bases from J, with 9 bases between. The CDR3 contains 11 residues. Germline V gene lookup returns CDR1 MDHEN and CDR2 SYDVKM. In nucleotides, the CDR3 is TGTGCCAGCAGTTTTGGGGGATCAGCTTTCTTT. Amino acids: CASSFGGSAFF.

This clonotype has a handful of counts. The chain couples TRBV12-3 or TRBV12-4 to TRBJ2-3; TRBD1 agrees at 10 bases. The V and J ends lost 2 bases and 4 bases, in that order; junction bases with no gene match: 3. This CDR3 contains 15 residues. The CDR3 reads CASSLRGQGADTQYF. The CDR3 DNA follows: TGTGCCAGCAGTTTACGAGGACAGGGGGCAGATACGCAGTATTTT.

The sample holds a few counts of this clonotype. The rearrangement uses TRBV19 and TRBJ2-1; D remains ambiguous. This CDR3 region has 9 residues. Per germline, CDR1 LNHDA and CDR2 SQIVND (reference sequence). V dropped 7 bases and J dropped 8 bases, with 3 bases sitting between them. The CDR3 is CASKDEQFF. CDR3 DNA: TGTGCCAGTAAAGATGAGCAGTTCTTC.

This clonotype was counted a few times. This chain connects TRBV10-3 to TRBJ1-1; D gene ambiguous. Trimming cost V 3 bases and J 4 bases, with 15 bases left between them. In germline, CDR1 is ENHRY, CDR2 SYGVKD. This CDR3 comprises 15 residues. The CDR3 region is CAISERTTQRTEAFF. The CDR3 region has the DNA TGTGCCATCAGTGAAAGGACTACTCAGCGCACTGAAGCTTTCTTT.

In its sample, this clonotype was seen a few times. The chain joins TRBV4-3 to TRBJ2-7, with 7 bases aligning to TRBD1. The CDR3 consists of 15 residues. The germline gives CDR1 LGHNA, CDR2 YSLEER. Trimming at V came to 6 bases and at J to 2 bases, leaving 10 bases not matched to a gene. CDR3 amino acids: CASSQPGQRPYEQYV. As DNA, the CDR3 is TGCGCCAGCAGTCAGCCGGGACAGCGACCCTACGAGCAGTACGTC.

This clonotype was found a few times. The chain's CDR3 is CATRQETVTDTQYF. The CDR3 DNA reads TGTGCCACTAGACAGGAAACTGTCACAGATACGCAGTATTTT. The chain links TRBV19 to TRBJ2-3, with D possibly TRBD1 on 6 matching bases. This CDR3 spans 14 amino acids. Per germline, CDR1 LNHDA and CDR2 SQIVND (reference sequence). V shed 10 bases and J shed 2 bases, with 16 bases lying between them.

There are a few counts of this clonotype. The gene calls are TRBV29-1 and TRBJ1-1; no definite D call. Trimming pared 3 bases from V and 8 bases from J, leaving 16 bases between. Germline CDR1 is SQVTM and CDR2 is ANQGSEA. The CDR3 extends over 13 amino acids. Here the CDR3 reads CSVESRDKREAFF. The CDR3 DNA reads as TGCAGCGTTGAGTCCCGGGATAAACGAGAAGCTTTCTTT.

This clonotype was observed a handful of times. V is TRBV7-9 and J is TRBJ2-3, with D hard to call. Germline lookup yields CDR1 SEHNR and CDR2 FQNEAQ (reference sequence). The V end was cut by 5 bases, the J end by 2 bases, with 23 bases between. The CDR3 covers 18 residues. CDR3 sequence (DNA): TGTGCCAGCAGCCTACCGGGTGGGGAATTCAAGGTCACAGATACGCAGTATTTT. Its protein product is CASSLPGGEFKVTDTQYF.